This is a list of T cell receptor beta chains from one sample in a study of T cells after yellow fever vaccination. TCRdb re-called the 5' RACE reads through MiXCR, storing one row per CDR3 protein. This repertoire shows some 130,000 distinct CDR3 sequences, roughly 6.7% found once; its top ten account for under 0.7%. The sample in question was CD4+ T cells sorted from PBMCs, obtained 10 days after the yellow fever booster vaccination. The source is a man aged 25 to 40 who received the YFV17D yellow fever vaccine. The CDR3 runs from the conserved cysteine through the conserved F or W. D genes are given only for firm matches. Where a row states a size, it is once, few, many or the class of an expanded clone; other rows omit it.

clone size: many; CDR3 length: 15; D gene: TRBD2; J gene: TRBJ2-7; V gene: TRBV5-1; CDR3 DNA: TGCGCCAGCAGCATCCTAGCGGGAAGTGTTTACGAGCAGTACTTC; CDR3 protein: CASSILAGSVYEQYF
clone size: NA; CDR3 length: 13; D gene: NA; J gene: TRBJ1-1; V gene: TRBV4-1; CDR3 DNA: TGCGCCAGCAGCCAAGATCGGACCCCGCGGGCTTTCTTT; CDR3 protein: CASSQDRTPRAFF
clone size: NA; CDR3 length: 16; D gene: NA; J gene: TRBJ2-6; V gene: TRBV5-6; CDR3 DNA: TGTGCCAGCAGCTTGGGGCGGACCCTCGGGGCCAACGTCCTGACTTTC; CDR3 protein: CASSLGRTLGANVLTF
clone size: many; CDR3 length: 16; D gene: NA; J gene: TRBJ2-7; V gene: TRBV4-3; CDR3 DNA: TGCGCCAGCAGCCAAGACTTGGATAGCGGAACCTACGAGCAGTACTTC; CDR3 protein: CASSQDLDSGTYEQYF
clone size: NA; CDR3 length: 18; D gene: TRBD2; J gene: TRBJ2-7; V gene: TRBV4-3; CDR3 DNA: TGCGCCAGCAGCCAAGCACTGGCGAGGGAGGGAGGCTCCTACGAGCAGTACTTC; CDR3 protein: CASSQALAREGGSYEQYF
clone size: many; CDR3 length: 12; D gene: NA; J gene: TRBJ2-2; V gene: TRBV12-3/TRBV12-4; CDR3 DNA: TGTGCCAGCAGTTTAGGCATCGGGGAGCTGTTTTTT; CDR3 protein: CASSLGIGELFF
clone size: many; CDR3 length: 13; D gene: TRBD1; J gene: TRBJ1-4; V gene: TRBV9; CDR3 DNA: TGTGCCAGCAGCAAGAGGACAGGGGGAAAACTGTTTTTT; CDR3 protein: CASSKRTGGKLFF
clone size: many; CDR3 length: 16; D gene: TRBD2; J gene: TRBJ2-3; V gene: TRBV5-1; CDR3 DNA: TGCGCCAGCAGCTTGGCTCTAGCGGCTAGCACAGATACGCAGTATTTT; CDR3 protein: CASSLALAASTDTQYF
clone size: NA; CDR3 length: 14; D gene: TRBD1; J gene: TRBJ2-3; V gene: TRBV19; CDR3 DNA: TGTGCCAGCACCGGGACAGGGATCACAGATACGCAGTATTTT; CDR3 protein: CASTGTGITDTQYF
clone size: many; CDR3 length: 13; D gene: NA; J gene: TRBJ2-7; V gene: TRBV29-1; CDR3 DNA: TGCAGCGTTGAAGGGCCGTACTCCTACGAGCAGTACTTC; CDR3 protein: CSVEGPYSYEQYF
clone size: NA; CDR3 length: 15; D gene: TRBD1; J gene: TRBJ1-1; V gene: TRBV7-2; CDR3 DNA: TGTGCCAGCAGCTACCAGGGGCAGGGGGCCTCTGAAGCTTTCTTT; CDR3 protein: CASSYQGQGASEAFF
clone size: many; CDR3 length: 14; D gene: TRBD1; J gene: TRBJ2-5; V gene: TRBV29-1; CDR3 DNA: TGCAGCGTCGCGACCGGGACAGTACAAGAGACCCAGTACTTC; CDR3 protein: CSVATGTVQETQYF
clone size: NA; CDR3 length: 16; D gene: NA; J gene: TRBJ2-3; V gene: TRBV4-3; CDR3 DNA: TGCGCCAGCAGCCAAGATCTCAGTACCTCTAGTGATACGCACTATTTT; CDR3 protein: CASSQDLSTSSDTHYF
clone size: many; CDR3 length: 15; D gene: NA; J gene: TRBJ2-7; V gene: TRBV3-1; CDR3 DNA: TGTGCCAGCAGCCAAGATTTGGCAGGGGAGTACGAGCAGTACTTC; CDR3 protein: CASSQDLAGEYEQYF
clone size: many; CDR3 length: 12; D gene: NA; J gene: TRBJ2-3; V gene: TRBV10-3; CDR3 DNA: TGTGCCATCAGTGACTACACAGATACGCAGTATTTT; CDR3 protein: CAISDYTDTQYF
clone size: many; CDR3 length: 12; D gene: NA; J gene: TRBJ1-2; V gene: TRBV19; CDR3 DNA: TGTGCCAGTAAGACGGATATCTATGGCTACACCTTC; CDR3 protein: CASKTDIYGYTF
clone size: many; CDR3 length: 19; D gene: TRBD1; J gene: TRBJ1-4; V gene: TRBV18; CDR3 DNA: TGTGCCAGCTCACCACGGGACAGGGGAGAACGAGTGACTAATGAAAAACTGTTTTTT; CDR3 protein: CASSPRDRGERVTNEKLFF
clone size: many; CDR3 length: 14; D gene: NA; J gene: TRBJ2-7; V gene: TRBV19; CDR3 DNA: TGTGCCAGTAGGGCCGGGACCAACACCTACGAGCAGTACTTC; CDR3 protein: CASRAGTNTYEQYF
clone size: many; CDR3 length: 16; D gene: NA; J gene: TRBJ1-4; V gene: TRBV27; CDR3 DNA: TGTGCCAGCAGTTTATCAACCCCTGCAACTAATGAAAAACTGTTTTTT; CDR3 protein: CASSLSTPATNEKLFF